This section outlines one T cell receptor beta chain sequence together with its context. This sample stems from a study of blood T cell repertoires in COVID-19. This CDR3 is 15 amino acids long. From germline, CDR1 is LNHNV and CDR2 YYDKDF (reference sequence). Between the trimmed V and J ends, which lost 7 bases and 0 bases, there was a span of 13 bases. Using immunoSEQ multiplex PCR, the repertoire was profiled, and TCRdb retains in-frame clones only, with some absent. The repertoire holds 350,000 to 550,000 clones, with roughly nine tenths as singletons. Two consecutive negative NP/OP PCR tests, clearance, or resolved symptoms defined Cohort 3 recovery.

The rearrangement links TRBV15 to TRBJ2-1; tentatively, D is TRBD2 (5 bases). This TCR was sampled from a man younger than 45 who had recovered from COVID-19. Source material: PBMCs or T cells enriched from blood (not recorded which). CDR3 region: CATTAPGSSYNEQFF. The CDR3 DNA reads as TGTGCCACCACGGCCCCTGGGAGCTCCTACAATGAGCAGTTCTTC. The variable domain in full, completed from reference TRBV15 and TRBJ2-1, reads DAMVIQNPRYQVTQFGKPVTLSCSQTLNHNVMYWYQQKSSQAPKLLFHYYDKDFNNEADTPDNFQSRRPNTSFCFLDIRSPGLGDTAMYLCATTAPGSSYNEQFFGPGTRLTVL.